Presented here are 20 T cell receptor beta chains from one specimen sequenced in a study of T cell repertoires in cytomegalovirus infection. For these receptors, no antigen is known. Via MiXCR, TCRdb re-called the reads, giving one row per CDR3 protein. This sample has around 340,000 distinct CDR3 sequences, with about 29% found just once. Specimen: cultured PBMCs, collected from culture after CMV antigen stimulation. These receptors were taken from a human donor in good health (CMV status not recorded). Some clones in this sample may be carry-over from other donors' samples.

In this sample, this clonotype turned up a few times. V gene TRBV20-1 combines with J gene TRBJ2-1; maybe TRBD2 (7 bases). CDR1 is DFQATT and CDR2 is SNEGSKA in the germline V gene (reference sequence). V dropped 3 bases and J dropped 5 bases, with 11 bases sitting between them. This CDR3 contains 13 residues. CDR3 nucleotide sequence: TGCAGTGCTAGCGGGGGGCCCAACAATGAGCAGTTCTTC. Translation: CSASGGPNNEQFF.

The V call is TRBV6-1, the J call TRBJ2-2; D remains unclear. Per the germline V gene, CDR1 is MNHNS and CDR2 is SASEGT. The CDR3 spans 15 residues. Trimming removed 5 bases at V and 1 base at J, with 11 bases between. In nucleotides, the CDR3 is TGTGCCAGCAGTTACACCTCACTGAACACCGGGGAGCTGTTTTTT. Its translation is CASSYTSLNTGELFF.

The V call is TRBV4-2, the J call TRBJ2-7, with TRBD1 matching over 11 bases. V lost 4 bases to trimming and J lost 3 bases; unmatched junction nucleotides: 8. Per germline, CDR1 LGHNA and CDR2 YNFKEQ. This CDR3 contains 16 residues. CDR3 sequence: CASSLKGGQGDYEQYF. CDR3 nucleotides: TGTGCCAGCAGCCTCAAGGGGGGACAGGGGGACTACGAGCAGTACTTC.

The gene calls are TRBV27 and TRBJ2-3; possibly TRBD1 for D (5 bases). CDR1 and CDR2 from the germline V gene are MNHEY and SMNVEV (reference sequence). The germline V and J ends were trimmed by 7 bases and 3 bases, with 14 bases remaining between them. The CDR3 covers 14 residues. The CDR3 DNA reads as TGTGCCAGCACTTTGACAGCCACTACAGATACGCAGTATTTT. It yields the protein CASTLTATTDTQYF.

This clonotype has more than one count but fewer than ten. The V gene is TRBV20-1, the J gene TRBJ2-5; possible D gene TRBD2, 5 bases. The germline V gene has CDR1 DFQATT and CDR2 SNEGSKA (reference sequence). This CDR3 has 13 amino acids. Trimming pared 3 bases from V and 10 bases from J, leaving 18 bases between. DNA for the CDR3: TGCAGTGCTAGTCGTCGAGGGCTTGGCGACCAGTACTTC. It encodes CSASRRGLGDQYF.

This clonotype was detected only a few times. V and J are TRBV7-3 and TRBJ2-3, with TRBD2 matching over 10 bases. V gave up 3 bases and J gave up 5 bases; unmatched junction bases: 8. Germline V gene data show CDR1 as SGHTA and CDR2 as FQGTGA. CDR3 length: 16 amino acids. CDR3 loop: CASSLASGGGGDTQYF. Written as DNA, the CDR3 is TGTGCCAGCAGCTTGGCTAGCGGGGGCGGGGGAGATACGCAGTATTTT.

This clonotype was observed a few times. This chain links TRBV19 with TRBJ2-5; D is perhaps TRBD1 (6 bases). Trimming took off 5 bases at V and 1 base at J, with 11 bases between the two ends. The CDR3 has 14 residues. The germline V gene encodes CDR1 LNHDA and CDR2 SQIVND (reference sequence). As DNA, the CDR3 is TGTGCCAGTAGTCAGGGGTCGCTCCAAGAGACCCAGTACTTC. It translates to CASSQGSLQETQYF. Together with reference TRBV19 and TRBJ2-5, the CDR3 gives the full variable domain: DGGITQSPKYLFRKEGQNVTLSCEQNLNHDAMYWYRQDPGQGLRLIYYSQIVNDFQKGDIAEGYSVSREKKESFPLTVTSAQKNPTAFYLCASSQGSLQETQYFGPGTRLLVL.

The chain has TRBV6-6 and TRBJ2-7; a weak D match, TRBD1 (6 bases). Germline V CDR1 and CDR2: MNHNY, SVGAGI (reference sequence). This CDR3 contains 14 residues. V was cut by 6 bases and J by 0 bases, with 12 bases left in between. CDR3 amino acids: CASSHRDPSYEQYF. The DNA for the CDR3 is TGTGCCAGCAGCCACAGGGATCCCTCCTACGAGCAGTACTTC.

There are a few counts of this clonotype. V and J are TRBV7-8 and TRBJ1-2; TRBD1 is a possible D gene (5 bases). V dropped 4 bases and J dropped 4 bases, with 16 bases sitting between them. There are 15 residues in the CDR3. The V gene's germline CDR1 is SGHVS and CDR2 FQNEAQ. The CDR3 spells CASSSRWEGTYGYTF. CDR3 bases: TGTGCCAGCAGCTCCCGGTGGGAGGGGACCTATGGCTACACCTTC.

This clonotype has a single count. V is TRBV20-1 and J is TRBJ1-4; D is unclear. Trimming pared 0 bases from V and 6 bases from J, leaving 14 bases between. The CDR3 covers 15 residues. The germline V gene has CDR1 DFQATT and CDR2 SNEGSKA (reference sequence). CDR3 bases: TGCAGTGCTAGAGATTGGGCACACGAGGATGAAAAACTGTTTTTT. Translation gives CSARDWAHEDEKLFF.

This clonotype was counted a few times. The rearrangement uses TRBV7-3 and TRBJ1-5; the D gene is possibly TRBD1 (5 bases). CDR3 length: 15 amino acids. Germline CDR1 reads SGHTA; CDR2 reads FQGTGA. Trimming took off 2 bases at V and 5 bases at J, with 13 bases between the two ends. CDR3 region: CASSLGGEEDQPQHF. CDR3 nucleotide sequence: TGTGCCAGCAGCTTAGGGGGGGAAGAGGATCAGCCCCAGCATTTT.

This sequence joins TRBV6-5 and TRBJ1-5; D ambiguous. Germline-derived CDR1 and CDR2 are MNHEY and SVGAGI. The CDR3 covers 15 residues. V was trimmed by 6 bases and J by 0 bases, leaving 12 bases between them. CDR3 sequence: CASRLEGNSNQPQHF. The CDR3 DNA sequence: TGTGCCAGCAGACTTGAGGGCAATAGCAATCAGCCCCAGCATTTT.

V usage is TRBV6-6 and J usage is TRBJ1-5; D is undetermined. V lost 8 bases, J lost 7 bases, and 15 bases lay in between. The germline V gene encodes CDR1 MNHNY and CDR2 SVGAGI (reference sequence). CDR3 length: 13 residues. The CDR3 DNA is TGTGCCAGCGAGATAGGAATGGACCAGCCCCAGCATTTT. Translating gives CASEIGMDQPQHF.

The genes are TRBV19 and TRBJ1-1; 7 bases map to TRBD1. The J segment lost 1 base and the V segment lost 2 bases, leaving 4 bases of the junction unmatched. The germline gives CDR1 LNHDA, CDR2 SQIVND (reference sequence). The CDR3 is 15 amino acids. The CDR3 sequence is CASSILDRPNTEAFF. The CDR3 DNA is TGTGCCAGTAGTATATTGGACAGGCCGAACACTGAAGCTTTCTTT.

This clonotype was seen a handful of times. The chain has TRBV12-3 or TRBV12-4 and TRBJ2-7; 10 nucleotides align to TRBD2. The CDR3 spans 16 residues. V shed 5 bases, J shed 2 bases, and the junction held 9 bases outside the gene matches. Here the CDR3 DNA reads TGTGCCAGCAGTCCCCCTAGCGGGAGCACGCCCTACGAGCAGTACTTC. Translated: CASSPPSGSTPYEQYF.

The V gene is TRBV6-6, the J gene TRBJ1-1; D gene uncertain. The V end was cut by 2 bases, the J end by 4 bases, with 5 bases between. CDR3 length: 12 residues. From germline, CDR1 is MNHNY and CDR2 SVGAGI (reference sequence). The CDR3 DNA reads TGTGCCAGCAGTTACGGGGTCACTGAAGCTTTCTTT. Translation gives CASSYGVTEAFF.

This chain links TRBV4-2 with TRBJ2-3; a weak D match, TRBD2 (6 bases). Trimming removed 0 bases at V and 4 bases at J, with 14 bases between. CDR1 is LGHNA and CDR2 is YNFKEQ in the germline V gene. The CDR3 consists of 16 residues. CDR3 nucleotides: TGTGCCAGCAGCCAAGAGCTAGCGACGAACTCAGATACGCAGTATTTT. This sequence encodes CASSQELATNSDTQYF.

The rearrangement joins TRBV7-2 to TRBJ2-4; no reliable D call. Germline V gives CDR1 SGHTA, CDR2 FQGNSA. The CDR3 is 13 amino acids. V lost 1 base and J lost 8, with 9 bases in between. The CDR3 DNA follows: TGTGCCAGCAGCTTAGGTTCCACGGACATTCAGTACTTC. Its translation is CASSLGSTDIQYF. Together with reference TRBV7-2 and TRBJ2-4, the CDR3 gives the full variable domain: GAGVSQSPSNKVTEKGKDVELRCDPISGHTALYWYRQSLGQGLEFLIYFQGNSAPDKSGLPSDRFSAERTGGSVSTLTIQRTQQEDSAVYLCASSLGSTDIQYFGAGTRLSVL.

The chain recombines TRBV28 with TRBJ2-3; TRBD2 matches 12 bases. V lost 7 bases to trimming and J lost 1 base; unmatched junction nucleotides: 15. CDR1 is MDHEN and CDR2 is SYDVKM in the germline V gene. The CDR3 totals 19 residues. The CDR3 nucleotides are TGTGCCAGCACCCCCCCAGGACTAGCGGGGAGCTCTGGCACAGATACGCAGTATTTT. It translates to CASTPPGLAGSSGTDTQYF.

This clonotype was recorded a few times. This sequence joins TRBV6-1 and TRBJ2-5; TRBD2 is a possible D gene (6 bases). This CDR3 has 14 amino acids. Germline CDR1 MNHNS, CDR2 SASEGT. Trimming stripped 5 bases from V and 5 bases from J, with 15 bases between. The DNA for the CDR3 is TGTGCCAGCAGTCTTGCCGGGGGTGGGGAGACCCAGTACTTC. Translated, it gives CASSLAGGGETQYF.